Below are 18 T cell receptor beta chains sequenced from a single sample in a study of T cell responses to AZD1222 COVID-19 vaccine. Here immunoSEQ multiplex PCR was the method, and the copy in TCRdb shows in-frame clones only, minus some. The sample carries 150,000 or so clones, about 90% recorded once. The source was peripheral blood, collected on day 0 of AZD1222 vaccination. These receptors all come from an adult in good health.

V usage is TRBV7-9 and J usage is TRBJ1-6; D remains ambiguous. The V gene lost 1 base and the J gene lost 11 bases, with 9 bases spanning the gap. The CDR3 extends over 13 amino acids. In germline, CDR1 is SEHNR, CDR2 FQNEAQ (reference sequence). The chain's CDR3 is CASSLEGVAPLHF. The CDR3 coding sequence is TGTGCCAGCAGCTTAGAGGGAGTCGCACCCCTCCACTTT.

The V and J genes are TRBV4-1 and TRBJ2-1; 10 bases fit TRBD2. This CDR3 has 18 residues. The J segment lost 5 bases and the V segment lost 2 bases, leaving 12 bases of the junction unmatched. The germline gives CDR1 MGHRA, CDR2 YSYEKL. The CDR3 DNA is TGCGCCAGCAGCCAAATGATGGGGCTAGCGGGGGCCGACAATGAGCAGTTCTTC. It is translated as CASSQMMGLAGADNEQFF.

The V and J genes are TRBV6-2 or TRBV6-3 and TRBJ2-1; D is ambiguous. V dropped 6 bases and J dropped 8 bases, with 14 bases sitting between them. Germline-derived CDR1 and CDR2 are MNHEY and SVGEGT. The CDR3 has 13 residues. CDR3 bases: TGTGCCAGCAGCGTCCCGGCCGTAGATGAGCAGTTCTTC. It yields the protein CASSVPAVDEQFF.

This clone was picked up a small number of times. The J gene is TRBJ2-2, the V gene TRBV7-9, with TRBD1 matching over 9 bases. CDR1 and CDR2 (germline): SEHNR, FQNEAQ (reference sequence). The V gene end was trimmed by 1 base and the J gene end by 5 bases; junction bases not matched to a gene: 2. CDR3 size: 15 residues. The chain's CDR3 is CASSLGGTGTGELFF. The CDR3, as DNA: TGTGCCAGCAGCTTAGGGGGGACAGGGACCGGGGAGCTGTTTTTT.

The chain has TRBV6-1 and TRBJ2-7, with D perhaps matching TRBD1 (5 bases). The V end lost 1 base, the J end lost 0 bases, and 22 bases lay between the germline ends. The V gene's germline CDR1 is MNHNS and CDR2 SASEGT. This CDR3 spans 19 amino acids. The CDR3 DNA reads TGTGCCAGCAGTGAAGAAGAAGAGACAGTCTCCCTGGCCTCCTACGAGCAGTACTTC. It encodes CASSEEEETVSLASYEQYF.

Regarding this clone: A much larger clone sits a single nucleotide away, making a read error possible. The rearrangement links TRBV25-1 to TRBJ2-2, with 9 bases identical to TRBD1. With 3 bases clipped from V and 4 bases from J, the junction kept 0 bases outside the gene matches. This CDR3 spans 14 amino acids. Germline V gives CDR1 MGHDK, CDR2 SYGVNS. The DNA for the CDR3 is TGTGCCAGCAGTGAGACAGGGGGCACCGGGGAGCTGTTTTTT. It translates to CASSETGGTGELFF. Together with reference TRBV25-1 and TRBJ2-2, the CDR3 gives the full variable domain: EADIYQTPRYLVIGTGKKITLECSQTMGHDKMYWYQQDPGMELHLIHYSYGVNSTEKGDLSSESTVSRIRTEHFPLTLESARPSHTSQYLCASSETGGTGELFFGEGSRLTVL.

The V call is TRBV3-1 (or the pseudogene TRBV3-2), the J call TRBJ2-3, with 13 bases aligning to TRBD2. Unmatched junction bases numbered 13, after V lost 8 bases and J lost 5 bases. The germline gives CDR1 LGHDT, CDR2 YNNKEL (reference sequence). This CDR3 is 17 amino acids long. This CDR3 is CASLLAGGPGGKDTQYF. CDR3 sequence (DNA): TGTGCCAGCCTACTAGCGGGAGGGCCCGGGGGGAAAGATACGCAGTATTTT.

This CDR3 is CATTIDSTAGNTIYF. DNA of the CDR3: TGTGCCACCACTATCGACAGTACGGCTGGAAACACCATATATTTT. The chain recombines TRBV28 with TRBJ1-3; a possible D gene is TRBD1 (5 bases). Trimming left V 10 bases short and J 2 bases short, with 18 bases between. Germline V gene sequence: CDR1 MDHEN, CDR2 SYDVKM. This CDR3 is built from 15 residues.

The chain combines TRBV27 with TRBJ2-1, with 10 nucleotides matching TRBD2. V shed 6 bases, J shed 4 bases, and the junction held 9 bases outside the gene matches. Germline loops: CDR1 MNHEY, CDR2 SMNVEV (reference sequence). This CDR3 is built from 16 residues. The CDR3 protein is CASRNSGGATYNEQFF. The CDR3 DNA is TGTGCCAGCAGGAACAGCGGGGGGGCGACTTACAATGAGCAGTTCTTC.

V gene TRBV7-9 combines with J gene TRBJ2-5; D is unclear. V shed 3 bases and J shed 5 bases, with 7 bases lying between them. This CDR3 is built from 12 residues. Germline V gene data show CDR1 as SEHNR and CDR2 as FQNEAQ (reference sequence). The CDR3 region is CASSLGSETQYF. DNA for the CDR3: TGTGCCAGCAGCTTGGGATCGGAGACCCAGTACTTC.

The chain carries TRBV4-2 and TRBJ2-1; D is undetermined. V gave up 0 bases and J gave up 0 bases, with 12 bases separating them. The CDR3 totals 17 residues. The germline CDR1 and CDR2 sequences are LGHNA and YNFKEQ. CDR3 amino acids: CASSQDVDSSSYNEQFF. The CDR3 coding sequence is TGTGCCAGCAGCCAAGATGTCGACTCGAGCTCCTACAATGAGCAGTTCTTC.

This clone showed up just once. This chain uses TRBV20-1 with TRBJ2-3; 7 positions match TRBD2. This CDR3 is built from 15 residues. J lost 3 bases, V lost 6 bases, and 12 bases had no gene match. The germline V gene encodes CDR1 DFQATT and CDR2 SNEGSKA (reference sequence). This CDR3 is CSASRRERVTDTQYF. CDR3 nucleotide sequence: TGCAGTGCAAGTCGGCGGGAGAGGGTGACAGATACGCAGTATTTT.

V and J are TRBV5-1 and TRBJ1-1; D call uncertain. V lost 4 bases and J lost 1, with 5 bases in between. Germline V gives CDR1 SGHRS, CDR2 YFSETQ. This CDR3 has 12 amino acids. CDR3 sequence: CASSGQNTEAFF. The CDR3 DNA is TGCGCCAGCAGCGGGCAGAACACTGAAGCTTTCTTT.

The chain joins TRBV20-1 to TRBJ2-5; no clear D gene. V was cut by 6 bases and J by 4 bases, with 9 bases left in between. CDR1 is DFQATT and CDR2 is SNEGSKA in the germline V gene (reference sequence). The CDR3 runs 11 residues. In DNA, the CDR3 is TGCAGTGCGTTAAGGCGAGAGACCCAGTACTTC. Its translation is CSALRRETQYF.

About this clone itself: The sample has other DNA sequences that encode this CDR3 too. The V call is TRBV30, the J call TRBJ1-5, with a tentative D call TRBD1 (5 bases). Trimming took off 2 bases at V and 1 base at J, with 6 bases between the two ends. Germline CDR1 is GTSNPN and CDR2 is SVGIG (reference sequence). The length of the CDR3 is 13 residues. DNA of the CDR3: TGTGCCTGGAGTCGGGACAGCAATCAGCCCCAGCATTTT. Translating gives CAWSRDSNQPQHF.

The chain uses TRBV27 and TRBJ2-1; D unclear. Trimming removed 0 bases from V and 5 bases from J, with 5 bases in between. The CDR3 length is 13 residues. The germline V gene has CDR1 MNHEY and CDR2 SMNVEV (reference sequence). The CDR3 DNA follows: TGTGCCAGCAGTTTATCGGTCAACAATGAGCAGTTCTTC. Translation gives CASSLSVNNEQFF.

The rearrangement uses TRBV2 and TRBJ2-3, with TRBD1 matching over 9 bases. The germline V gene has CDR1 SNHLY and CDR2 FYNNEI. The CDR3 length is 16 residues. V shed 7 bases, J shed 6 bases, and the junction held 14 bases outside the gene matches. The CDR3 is CASINGGTGNMDTQYF. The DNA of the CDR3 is TGTGCCAGCATAAACGGCGGGACAGGGAATATGGATACGCAGTATTTT. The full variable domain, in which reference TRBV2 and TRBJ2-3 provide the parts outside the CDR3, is EPEVTQTPSHQVTQMGQEVILRCVPISNHLYFYWYRQILGQKVEFLVSFYNNEISEKSEIFDDQFSVERPDGSNFTLKIRSTKLEDSAMYFCASINGGTGNMDTQYFGPGTRLTVL.

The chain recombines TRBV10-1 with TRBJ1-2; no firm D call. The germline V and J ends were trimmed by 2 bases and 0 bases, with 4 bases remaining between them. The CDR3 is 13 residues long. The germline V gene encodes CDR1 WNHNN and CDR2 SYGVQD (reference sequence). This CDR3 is CASSETANYGYTF. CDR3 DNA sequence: TGCGCCAGCAGTGAGACAGCTAACTATGGCTACACCTTC.